This T cell receptor (beta chain) was sequenced for a study of T-cell reconstitution after alpha-beta-depleted transplantation in children. Germline CDR1 reads SGDLS; CDR2 reads YYNGEE. This CDR3 is built from 13 residues. Between the trimmed V and J ends, which lost 4 bases and 3 bases, there was a span of 11 bases. In its sample, this clonotype was seen many times. It was with unique molecular identifiers that the TCRbeta library was prepared. In TCRdb, the PCR reads were re-called with MiXCR into one record per CDR3 protein. The data contain about 400,000 distinct CDR3 sequences, less than 15% of them singletons.

The chain couples TRBV9 to TRBJ2-7; possible D gene TRBD1, 5 bases. The source of this sequence is a human donor who donated a stem cell graft to a child with Fanconi anemia. This specimen consisted of PBMCs, obtained from the stem cell graft. CDR3 loop: CASSRQQGYEQYF. DNA for the CDR3: TGTGCCAGCAGCCGACAGCAGGGCTACGAGCAGTACTTC.